Shown below are 15 T cell receptor beta chains from a single sample sequenced in a study of control samples from healthy donors and cancer patients. The data were produced by immunoSEQ multiplex PCR, yet TCRdb's version contains in-frame clones alone and is incomplete. The sample yields approximately 90,000 clones, over 65% seen once. Sequenced: blood. The origin of the receptors is a woman aged 40 to 49 in good health.

The chain employs TRBV5-6 and TRBJ1-2; D unclear. The V gene lost 3 bases and the J gene lost 3 bases, with 12 bases spanning the gap. Germline V gene sequence: CDR1 SGHDT, CDR2 YYEEEE. The CDR3 runs to 14 residues. Here the CDR3 reads CASSSWTEDYGYTF. DNA of the CDR3: TGTGCCAGCAGCTCTTGGACGGAGGACTATGGCTACACCTTC.

This clone was found once. This CDR3 reads CASSRRKQYF. The CDR3 DNA is TGTGCCAGCAGTCGACGCAAGCAGTACTTC. This chain links TRBV7-8 with TRBJ2-7; D is ambiguous. Germline V gene lookup returns CDR1 SGHVS and CDR2 FQNEAQ. V lost 6 bases and J 8 bases, leaving 8 bases between the germline ends. The CDR3 totals 10 residues.

The chain has TRBV24-1 and TRBJ2-3, with TRBD1 matching over 8 bases. Germline trimming cut 4 bases from V and 1 base from J; bases unmatched to any gene: 6. This CDR3 has 16 residues. CDR1 and CDR2 (germline): KGHDR, SFDVKD. The DNA for the CDR3 is TGTGCCACCAGTGACCTGGGACAGGCGGGCACAGATACGCAGTATTTT. Translation gives CATSDLGQAGTDTQYF.

This chain uses TRBV5-1 with TRBJ2-3; D may correspond to TRBD1 or TRBD2 (6 bases each). Between the trimmed V and J ends, which lost 0 bases and 0 bases, there was a span of 11 bases. The V gene's germline CDR1 is SGHRS and CDR2 YFSETQ. This CDR3 is built from 16 residues. This CDR3 reads CASSLAGGHSTDTQYF. The CDR3 bases are TGCGCCAGCAGCTTGGCCGGGGGACATAGCACAGATACGCAGTATTTT.

The J gene is TRBJ1-1, the V gene TRBV5-1; D remains ambiguous. V shed 3 bases and J shed 2 bases, with 8 bases lying between them. CDR1 and CDR2 (germline): SGHRS, YFSETQ. The CDR3 is 13 amino acids. The CDR3 DNA reads TGCGCCAGCAGCTCGTCAGTAAACACTGAAGCTTTCTTT. As protein: CASSSSVNTEAFF. The full variable domain, with the rest looked up from reference TRBV5-1 and TRBJ1-1, is KAGVTQTPRYLIKTRGQQVTLSCSPISGHRSVSWYQQTPGQGLQFLFEYFSETQRNKGNFPGRFSGRQFSNSRSEMNVSTLELGDSALYLCASSSSVNTEAFFGQGTRLTVV.

V usage is TRBV24-1 and J usage is TRBJ2-5, with D maybe TRBD1 (6 bases). Trimming took 6 bases from V and 5 from J, leaving 15 bases between them. In germline, CDR1 is KGHDR, CDR2 SFDVKD. The CDR3 covers 14 residues. In nucleotides, the CDR3 is TGTGCCACCAGTTGGGGCAGGGGTGTGGAGACCCAGTACTTC. This gives the protein CATSWGRGVETQYF.

This chain uses TRBV18 with TRBJ2-3, with TRBD1 identical over 9 bases. Germline V gene sequence: CDR1 KGHSH, CDR2 LQKENI. Unmatched junction bases numbered 8, after V lost 0 bases and J lost 7 bases. This CDR3 is built from 16 residues. The CDR3 here is CASSPPGRDRANTQYF. CDR3 in DNA: TGTGCCAGCTCACCACCGGGCCGGGACAGGGCAAATACGCAGTATTTT.

The rearrangement joins TRBV7-2 to TRBJ2-7; D is unresolved. From germline, CDR1 is SGHTA and CDR2 FQGNSA. The CDR3 contains 13 residues. Deletions cut 1 base from V and 4 bases from J, with 8 bases between. In nucleotides, the CDR3 is TGTGCCAGCAGCTTAGGGGTCGGTTACGAGCAGTACTTC. Protein: CASSLGVGYEQYF.

This clone occurred a few times. In DNA form, the CDR3 reads TGTGCCAGCAGTTCTGACAGGGGCGAGGACACTGAAGCTTTCTTT. As protein: CASSSDRGEDTEAFF. J is TRBJ1-1 and V is TRBV2; 8 bases map to TRBD1. V was clipped by 5 bases and J by 3 bases; unmatched bases: 8. The CDR3 loop spans 15 amino acids. CDR1 is SNHLY and CDR2 is FYNNEI in the germline V gene.

To note about this clone: This specimen includes other DNA sequences encoding the same CDR3. The chain is built from TRBV2 and TRBJ2-7, with 8 bases identical to TRBD1. This CDR3 is built from 12 residues. Germline trimming cut 6 bases from V and 3 bases from J; bases unmatched to any gene: 1. Germline V lookup: CDR1 SNHLY, CDR2 FYNNEI. CDR3 residues: CASSGQGYEQYF. The CDR3 region has the DNA TGTGCCAGCAGCGGACAGGGCTACGAGCAGTACTTC.

This clone is judged medium-sized. The chain couples TRBV5-4 to TRBJ1-2; D may be TRBD1 (5 bases). Trimming pared 4 bases from V and 4 bases from J, leaving 11 bases between. The CDR3 is made up of 13 amino acids. CDR1 is SGHNT, CDR2 YYREEE, per germline (reference sequence). As DNA, the CDR3 is TGTGCCAGCAGCCGGGGGTCGACCTATGGCTACACCTTC. Amino acids: CASSRGSTYGYTF.

The gene calls are TRBV7-2 and TRBJ1-6; TRBD1 is a possible D gene (5 bases). CDR1 is SGHTA and CDR2 is FQGNSA in the germline V gene. V was shortened by 2 bases and J by 14 bases, with 16 bases between the two germline ends. This CDR3 has 14 amino acids. The CDR3 loop reads CASSLLGTPHTLHF. The CDR3 DNA follows: TGTGCCAGCAGCTTACTTGGGACCCCCCACACCCTCCACTTT.

V and J are TRBV6-2 or TRBV6-3 and TRBJ1-5; no definite D call. V lost 3 bases to trimming and J lost 5 bases, with 14 bases between them. The CDR3 covers 15 residues. In germline, CDR1 is MNHEY, CDR2 SVGEGT. The CDR3 here is CASSYPPGPHQPQHF. The CDR3 DNA is TGTGCCAGCAGTTATCCTCCCGGACCCCATCAGCCCCAGCATTTT.

This chain links TRBV19 with TRBJ1-2; TRBD1 agrees at 12 bases. V lost 6 bases, J lost 4 bases, and 12 bases stayed unmatched. CDR1 and CDR2 (germline): LNHDA, SQIVND (reference sequence). This CDR3 has 17 residues. The CDR3 coding sequence is TGTGCCAGTAGAACCCAAAGGGGGACAGGGGGCTCCTATGGCTACACCTTC. It encodes CASRTQRGTGGSYGYTF.

The table lists this clone with a count of one. The chain carries TRBV18 and TRBJ1-4; 9 nucleotides line up with TRBD1. The CDR3 runs to 15 residues. CDR1 and CDR2 (germline): KGHSH, LQKENI. Trimming took 3 bases from V and 8 from J; bases not matched to a gene: 7. In DNA form, the CDR3 reads TGTGCCAGCTCACCCGGGACAGGGTGGGACGAAAAACTGTTTTTT. This sequence encodes CASSPGTGWDEKLFF.